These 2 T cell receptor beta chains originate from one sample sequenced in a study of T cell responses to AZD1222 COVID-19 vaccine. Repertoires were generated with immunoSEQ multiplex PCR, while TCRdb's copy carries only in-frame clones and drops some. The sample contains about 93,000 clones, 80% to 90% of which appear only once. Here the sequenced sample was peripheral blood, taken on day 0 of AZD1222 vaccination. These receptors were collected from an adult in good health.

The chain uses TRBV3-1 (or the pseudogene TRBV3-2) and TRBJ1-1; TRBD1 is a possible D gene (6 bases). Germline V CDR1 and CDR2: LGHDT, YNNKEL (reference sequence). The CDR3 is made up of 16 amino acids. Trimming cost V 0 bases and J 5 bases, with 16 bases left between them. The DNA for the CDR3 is TGTGCCAGCAGCCAAGACCCCGGCAGGGGAGGTACTGAAGCTTTCTTT. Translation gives CASSQDPGRGGTEAFF.

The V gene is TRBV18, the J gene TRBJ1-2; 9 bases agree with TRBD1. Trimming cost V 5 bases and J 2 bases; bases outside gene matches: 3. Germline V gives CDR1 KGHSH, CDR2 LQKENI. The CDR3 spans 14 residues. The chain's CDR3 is CASSMGQGNYGYTF. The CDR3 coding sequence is TGTGCCAGCTCAATGGGACAGGGAAACTATGGCTACACCTTC.